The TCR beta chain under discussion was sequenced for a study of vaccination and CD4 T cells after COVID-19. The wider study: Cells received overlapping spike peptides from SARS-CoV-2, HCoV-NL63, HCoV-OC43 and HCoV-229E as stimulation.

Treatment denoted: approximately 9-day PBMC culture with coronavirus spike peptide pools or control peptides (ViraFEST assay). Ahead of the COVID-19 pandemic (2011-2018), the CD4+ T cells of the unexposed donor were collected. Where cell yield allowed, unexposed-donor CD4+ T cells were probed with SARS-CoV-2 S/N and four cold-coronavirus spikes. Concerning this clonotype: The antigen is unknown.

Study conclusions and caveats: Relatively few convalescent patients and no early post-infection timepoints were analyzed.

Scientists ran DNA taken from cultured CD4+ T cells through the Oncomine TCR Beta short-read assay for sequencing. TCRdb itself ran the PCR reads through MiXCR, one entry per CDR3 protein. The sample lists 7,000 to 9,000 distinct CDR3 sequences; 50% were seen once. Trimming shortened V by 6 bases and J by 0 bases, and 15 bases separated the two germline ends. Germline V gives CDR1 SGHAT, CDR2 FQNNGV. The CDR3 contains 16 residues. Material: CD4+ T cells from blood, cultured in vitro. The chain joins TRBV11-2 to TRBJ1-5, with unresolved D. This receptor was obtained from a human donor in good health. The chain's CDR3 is CASRKPWLNSNQPQHF. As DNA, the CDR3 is TGTGCCAGCAGGAAGCCCTGGTTGAATAGCAATCAGCCCCAGCATTTT.